These 30 T cell receptor beta chains were all obtained from the same sample, sequenced in a study of CD8+ T cells in alopecia areata (dated by TCRdb to 2016 to 2019). Library creation used the immunoSEQ multiplex PCR assay. For TCR sequencing, RNA was extracted from every sample and reverse transcribed into cDNA to serve as template. TCRdb re-hosts the immuneACCESS table, in-frame sequences only. Its copies lack some clones; in the studies checked, an unresolved V gene accounts for under half of them, and the cause for the rest is not known. Recorded for this sample are approximately 150,000 clones; around 50% of them occurred a single time. The ten largest clones take up about 6.3% of the sample. The specimen sequenced was CD4+ T cells sorted from blood. The receptors originated from a human donor with alopecia areata.

The DNA of the CDR3 is TGTGCCTGGACACAGGAGGGCCGGCGCACAGATACGCAGTATTTT. Translating it yields CAWTQEGRRTDTQYF. The rearrangement uses TRBV30 and TRBJ2-3, with D maybe TRBD2 (6 bases). The CDR3 has 15 amino acids. The germline V gene encodes CDR1 GTSNPN and CDR2 SVGIG (reference sequence). The germline V and J ends were trimmed by 4 bases and 1 base, with 15 bases remaining between them.

The V call is TRBV29-1, the J call TRBJ2-1; 11 bases align to TRBD1. The CDR3 extends over 14 amino acids. V lost 4 bases to trimming and J lost 10 bases; unmatched junction nucleotides: 9. Germline CDR1 is SQVTM and CDR2 is ANQGSEA. The CDR3 region is CSVGMGQGGSEQFF. CDR3 nucleotides: TGCAGCGTTGGTATGGGACAGGGGGGCTCGGAGCAGTTCTTC.

The rearrangement uses TRBV28 and TRBJ1-2; perhaps TRBD1 as D (6 bases). Germline V gene lookup returns CDR1 MDHEN and CDR2 SYDVKM. Deletions cut 10 bases from V and 2 bases from J, with 14 bases between. The length of the CDR3 is 13 residues. The CDR3 DNA sequence: TGTGCCAACTCGGACAGAGGGAACTATGGCTACACCTTC. The encoded protein is CANSDRGNYGYTF.

This clone was found a few times. The chain uses TRBV19 and TRBJ2-1; 8 bases map to TRBD2. Germline V gene sequence: CDR1 LNHDA, CDR2 SQIVND (reference sequence). V lost 6 bases and J lost 8; bases outside the gene matches: 12. CDR3 size: 15 residues. CDR3 amino acids: CASSNPSGSGDEQFF. CDR3 DNA: TGTGCCAGTAGCAACCCAAGCGGGAGTGGGGATGAGCAGTTCTTC.

This clone occurred a few times. V and J are TRBV7-9 and TRBJ2-7; D uncertain. V lost 3 bases, J lost 0 bases, and 9 bases lay in between. The CDR3 is made up of 14 amino acids. CDR1 and CDR2 from the germline V gene are SEHNR and FQNEAQ (reference sequence). The CDR3 loop is CASSFGTGSYEQYF. In DNA, the CDR3 is TGTGCCAGCAGCTTCGGAACCGGCTCCTACGAGCAGTACTTC.

The V and J genes are TRBV30 and TRBJ2-1; 7 bases map to TRBD2. CDR3 length: 16 residues. J lost 7 bases, V lost 5 bases, and 17 bases had no gene match. Germline CDR1 GTSNPN, CDR2 SVGIG (reference sequence). The CDR3 loop is CAWLHQLARMSNEQFF. DNA of the CDR3: TGTGCCTGGCTACACCAACTAGCGCGAATGTCAAATGAGCAGTTCTTC.

In this sample, this clone turned up a few times. V and J are TRBV29-1 and TRBJ1-1; 7 nucleotides line up with TRBD1. The CDR3 covers 14 residues. The junction had 7 bases not matched to a gene; V was cut back by 1 base and J by 5 bases. Germline V lookup: CDR1 SQVTM, CDR2 ANQGSEA. Here the CDR3 DNA reads TGCAGCGTTGAAGGTCGACAGGGAGTGACTGAAGCTTTCTTT. Translating gives CSVEGRQGVTEAFF.

This chain joins TRBV18 and TRBJ2-3; 7 nucleotides line up with TRBD2. CDR1 and CDR2 from the germline V gene are KGHSH and LQKENI. With 1 base clipped from V and 4 bases from J, the junction kept 5 bases outside the gene matches. The CDR3 has 15 residues. The CDR3 region has the DNA TGTGCCAGCTCACCACTCGCGGGAGAGGCAGATACGCAGTATTTT. Translation gives CASSPLAGEADTQYF.

There are a few counts of this clone. The genes are TRBV29-1 and TRBJ2-1, with 8 bases fitting TRBD1. V was clipped by 1 base and J by 6 bases; unmatched bases: 8. This CDR3 has 15 residues. Germline CDR1 reads SQVTM; CDR2 reads ANQGSEA. In nucleotides, the CDR3 is TGCAGCGTTGAAGCGTGGGACAGGAATTCCAATGAGCAGTTCTTC. This translates into CSVEAWDRNSNEQFF.

J is TRBJ2-3 and V is TRBV6-1, with D maybe TRBD2 (6 bases). The V end lost 1 base, the J end lost 5 bases, and 10 bases lay between the germline ends. Looked up from germline, CDR1 is MNHNS and CDR2 is SASEGT. This CDR3 is built from 14 residues. The CDR3 DNA reads as TGTGCCAGCAGTGAAGTAGTGGGACTAGATACGCAGTATTTT. It encodes CASSEVVGLDTQYF.

V usage is TRBV2 and J usage is TRBJ2-4; D unresolved. Germline CDR1 reads SNHLY; CDR2 reads FYNNEI. The CDR3 extends over 14 amino acids. V was pared by 6 bases and J by 0 bases, with 9 bases between. In nucleotides, the CDR3 is TGTGCCAGCAGGGAGATTCTAGCCAAAAACATTCAGTACTTC. Protein product: CASREILAKNIQYF.

This clone was seen a few times. V gene TRBV29-1 combines with J gene TRBJ2-1; a possible D gene is TRBD1 (5 bases). The CDR3 contains 12 residues. V lost 7 bases to trimming and J lost 8 bases, with 15 bases between them. Germline lookup yields CDR1 SQVTM and CDR2 ANQGSEA. The CDR3 region has the DNA TGCAGCGGGCGAAGGGGTGGGGATGAGCAGTTCTTC. It is translated as CSGRRGGDEQFF.

This chain uses TRBV27 with TRBJ2-5; 11 nucleotides agree with TRBD2. The CDR3 totals 14 residues. Trimming removed 2 bases from V and 5 bases from J; junction bases left unmatched: 1. CDR1 is MNHEY and CDR2 is SMNVEV in the germline V gene (reference sequence). CDR3 DNA sequence: TGTGCCAGCAGTTTAACTAGCGGGAGCGAGACCCAGTACTTC. It is translated as CASSLTSGSETQYF.

This chain uses TRBV7-3 with TRBJ2-3; D is unresolved. Germline V gene lookup returns CDR1 SGHTA and CDR2 FQGTGA. V lost 4 bases to trimming and J lost 6 bases, with 11 bases between them. The CDR3 totals 13 residues. CDR3 residues: CASSSPGRDTQYF. DNA of the CDR3: TGTGCCAGCAGCTCCCCCGGCCGCGATACGCAGTATTTT.

The chain couples TRBV5-1 to TRBJ2-1, with 12 positions matching TRBD2. The CDR3 is 15 residues long. Germline assignment: CDR1 SGHRS and CDR2 YFSETQ. J was trimmed by 5 bases and V by 2 bases; bases with no gene match: 2. CDR3 in DNA: TGCGCCAGCAGCTTTGGACTAGCGGGAAACAATGAGCAGTTCTTC. Its translation: CASSFGLAGNNEQFF.

The genes are TRBV2 and TRBJ2-3; 11 nucleotides line up with TRBD1. With V trimmed by 6 bases and J by 5 bases, 1 base remained unmatched. Germline-derived CDR1 and CDR2 are SNHLY and FYNNEI. The CDR3 length is 13 residues. The CDR3 spells CASSGTGGDTQYF. The CDR3 DNA reads TGTGCCAGCAGCGGGACAGGGGGAGATACGCAGTATTTT.

This clone was detected only a few times. The chain recombines TRBV28 with TRBJ1-1; D gene unclear. V shed 1 base and J shed 1 base, with 10 bases lying between them. CDR3 length equals 15 residues. In germline, CDR1 is MDHEN, CDR2 SYDVKM. In nucleotides, the CDR3 is TGTGCCAGCAGTTTATACGGGGTCTCGAACACTGAAGCTTTCTTT. It is translated as CASSLYGVSNTEAFF. Full variable domain (missing parts from reference TRBV28 and TRBJ1-1): DVKVTQSSRYLVKRTGEKVFLECVQDMDHENMFWYRQDPGLGLRLIYFSYDVKMKEKGDIPEGYSVSREKKERFSLILESASTNQTSMYLCASSLYGVSNTEAFFGQGTRLTVV.

This clone was observed a handful of times. The chain is built from TRBV2 and TRBJ1-1; D unclear. CDR1 and CDR2 (germline): SNHLY, FYNNEI. The CDR3 contains 12 residues. Trimming stripped 6 bases from V and 0 bases from J, with 5 bases between. The CDR3 loop is CASRGLNTEAFF. For the CDR3, the DNA is TGTGCCAGCAGAGGGCTGAACACTGAAGCTTTCTTT.

The J gene is TRBJ1-5, the V gene TRBV6-1; no firm D call. Germline CDR1 and CDR2: MNHNS and SASEGT. Deletions cut 0 bases from V and 9 bases from J, with 9 bases between. This CDR3 contains 13 residues. The CDR3 nucleotides read TGTGCCAGCAGTGAAGCGCGGGTCGCGCCCCAGCATTTT. This sequence encodes CASSEARVAPQHF.

J is TRBJ2-7 and V is TRBV27; TRBD1 matches 9 bases. The CDR3 covers 16 residues. Germline trimming cut 5 bases from V and 2 bases from J; bases unmatched to any gene: 10. Germline-derived CDR1 and CDR2 are MNHEY and SMNVEV (reference sequence). The CDR3 here is CASSPLRDRETYEQYF. The CDR3 DNA reads TGTGCCAGCAGTCCGTTGAGGGACAGGGAGACCTACGAGCAGTACTTC.

This clone was seen only a few times. The chain uses TRBV7-9 and TRBJ2-3; D is uncertain. Trimming left V 5 bases short and J 2 bases short, with 2 bases between. The CDR3 covers 11 residues. Germline V gene sequence: CDR1 SEHNR, CDR2 FQNEAQ (reference sequence). Here the CDR3 reads CASSPTDTQYF. The CDR3 DNA follows: TGTGCCAGCAGCCCCACAGATACGCAGTATTTT.

The V call is TRBV15, the J call TRBJ2-7; 9 bases align to TRBD1. This CDR3 is built from 15 residues. V was pared by 3 bases and J by 3 bases, with 6 bases of the junction left unmatched. The germline V gene encodes CDR1 LNHNV and CDR2 YYDKDF (reference sequence). The CDR3: CATSRGTGYDYEQYF. CDR3 nucleotide sequence: TGTGCCACCAGCAGGGGGACAGGGTATGACTACGAGCAGTACTTC.

The chain joins TRBV6-1 to TRBJ1-2; D gene unclear. The CDR3 extends over 12 amino acids. Trimming shortened V by 1 base and J by 4 bases, and 4 bases separated the two germline ends. The germline V gene encodes CDR1 MNHNS and CDR2 SASEGT. In nucleotides, the CDR3 is TGTGCCAGCAGTGAAGGGGCCTATGGCTACACCTTC. Its protein product is CASSEGAYGYTF.

J is TRBJ2-2 and V is TRBV29-1; 14 bases map to TRBD2. The CDR3 sequence is 20 residues long. With 0 bases clipped from V and 7 bases from J, the junction kept 16 bases outside the gene matches. The germline V gene encodes CDR1 SQVTM and CDR2 ANQGSEA. The CDR3 sequence is CSVEEYQNPRGTSGSGELFF. CDR3 bases: TGCAGCGTTGAAGAGTATCAAAATCCAAGAGGGACTAGCGGGAGCGGGGAGCTGTTTTTT.

This rearrangement joins TRBV5-1 to TRBJ2-1; TRBD2 matches 7 bases. CDR3 length: 15 residues. Per the germline V gene, CDR1 is SGHRS and CDR2 is YFSETQ. With 2 bases clipped from V and 1 base from J, the junction kept 3 bases outside the gene matches. CDR3 region: CASSLASGSYNEQFF. CDR3 in DNA: TGCGCCAGCAGCTTAGCTAGCGGTTCCTACAATGAGCAGTTCTTC.

This clone was detected only a few times. The chain is built from TRBV7-8 and TRBJ2-5, with D unresolved. The germline V gene has CDR1 SGHVS and CDR2 FQNEAQ. V was trimmed by 5 bases and J by 2 bases, leaving 12 bases between them. The CDR3 spans 14 residues. The CDR3 sequence is CASSRGRAQETQYF. In DNA, the CDR3 is TGTGCCAGCAGCCGAGGCCGAGCTCAAGAGACCCAGTACTTC.

This chain uses TRBV5-6 with TRBJ2-5, with a tentative D call TRBD1 (6 bases). V gave up 3 bases and J gave up 5 bases, with 11 bases separating them. The CDR3 has 13 amino acids. Germline V gene lookup returns CDR1 SGHDT and CDR2 YYEEEE. For the CDR3, the DNA is TGTGCCAGCAGCTCCTCGAGGGGGGAGACCCAGTACTTC. Amino acids: CASSSSRGETQYF.

This clone appeared a few times. This chain uses TRBV7-6 with TRBJ1-5; TRBD1 is a possible D gene (5 bases). V was shortened by 1 base and J by 4 bases, with 14 bases between the two germline ends. The CDR3 is 16 residues long. Germline V CDR1 and CDR2: SGHVS, FNYEAQ. In nucleotides, the CDR3 is TGTGCCAGCAGCTTAGGGACACCCAGTCAGAATCAGCCCCAGCATTTT. Translated: CASSLGTPSQNQPQHF. The full variable domain, in which reference TRBV7-6 and TRBJ1-5 provide the parts outside the CDR3, is GAGVSQSPRYKVTKRGQDVALRCDPISGHVSLYWYRQALGQGPEFLTYFNYEAQQDKSGLPNDRFSAERPEGSISTLTIQRTEQRDSAMYRCASSLGTPSQNQPQHFGDGTRLSIL.

The gene calls are TRBV6-5 and TRBJ1-1, with D unclear. The V and J ends lost 10 bases and 0 bases respectively, with 12 bases between them. Germline V CDR1 and CDR2: MNHEY, SVGAGI. CDR3 length: 13 amino acids. The chain's CDR3 is CATAGSLNTEAFF. CDR3 DNA sequence: TGTGCCACTGCTGGGAGCCTGAACACTGAAGCTTTCTTT.

This clone has more than one count but fewer than ten. J is TRBJ2-7 and V is TRBV6-6, with D perhaps assigned TRBD1 or TRBD2 (5 bases each). The CDR3 runs 15 residues. CDR1 is MNHNY and CDR2 is SVGAGI in the germline V gene (reference sequence). V lost 6 bases, J lost 2 bases, and 17 bases lay in between. The CDR3 bases are TGTGCCAGCAGCCTTACCGGGACCCCCACCTACGAGCAGTACTTC. Translated, it gives CASSLTGTPTYEQYF.